Following are 29 T cell receptor beta chains from one sample sequenced in a study of blood T cell repertoires in COVID-19. Generated by immunoSEQ multiplex PCR, the TCRdb table keeps only in-frame clones and is missing some. The sample includes around 300,000 clones, 89% seen only once; the top ten take 0.94%. The sequenced material came from peripheral blood. These receptors all stem from a woman in her forties who had recovered from COVID-19.

The chain has TRBV5-4 and TRBJ2-5; 9 bases are a match to TRBD2. CDR3 length: 17 amino acids. The germline V gene has CDR1 SGHNT and CDR2 YYREEE (reference sequence). Trimming at V came to 0 bases and at J to 0 bases, leaving 6 bases not matched to a gene. CDR3 residues: CASSLAMREGYQETQYF. The CDR3 DNA reads as TGTGCCAGCAGCTTGGCCATGCGGGAGGGGTACCAAGAGACCCAGTACTTC. The whole variable domain, filled in from reference TRBV5-4 and TRBJ2-5, reads ETGVTQSPTHLIKTRGQQVTLRCSSQSGHNTVSWYQQALGQGPQFIFQYYREEENGRGNFPPRFSGLQFPNYSSELNVNALELDDSALYLCASSLAMREGYQETQYFGPGTRLLVL.

This chain connects TRBV7-2 to TRBJ2-1; D not resolved. Germline CDR1 reads SGHTA; CDR2 reads FQGNSA. Trimming stripped 1 base from V and 8 bases from J, with 9 bases between. This CDR3 contains 13 residues. This chain's CDR3 is CASSLVAVYEQFF. The CDR3 DNA reads as TGTGCCAGCAGCTTAGTGGCGGTTTATGAGCAGTTCTTC.

The V and J genes are TRBV18 and TRBJ2-1; 14 bases fit TRBD2. The ends lost 1 base at V and 6 bases at J; junction bases unmatched: 2. CDR3 length: 16 residues. Germline CDR1 KGHSH, CDR2 LQKENI. The CDR3 DNA reads as TGTGCCAGCTCACCACGGGGACTAGCGGGAGTCAATGAGCAGTTCTTC. This gives the protein CASSPRGLAGVNEQFF.

This chain uses TRBV11-3 with TRBJ2-1; TRBD2 aligns across 8 bases. The CDR3 is made up of 15 amino acids. Germline-derived CDR1 and CDR2 are SGHNT and YENEEA. Trimming took 5 bases from V and 3 from J; bases not matched to a gene: 6. The CDR3 DNA is TGTGCCAGCAGCAGAGGACTAGCAGACTACAATGAGCAGTTCTTC. This gives the protein CASSRGLADYNEQFF. Full variable domain (remainder filled in from reference TRBV11-3 and TRBJ2-1): EAGVVQSPRYKIIEKKQPVAFWCNPISGHNTLYWYLQNLGQGPELLIRYENEEAVDDSQLPKDRFSAERLKGVDSTLKIQPAELGDSAVYLCASSRGLADYNEQFFGPGTRLTVL.

J is TRBJ2-1 and V is TRBV3-1 (or the pseudogene TRBV3-2); 7 bases align to TRBD2. CDR1 and CDR2 from the germline V gene are LGHDT and YNNKEL (reference sequence). The CDR3 extends over 16 amino acids. The V and J ends lost 4 bases and 3 bases, in that order; junction bases with no gene match: 9. CDR3 amino acids: CASSPLWLAVYNEQFF. CDR3 DNA sequence: TGTGCCAGCAGCCCCCTGTGGCTAGCGGTCTACAATGAGCAGTTCTTC.

This clone was detected a few times. The V call is TRBV3-1 (or the pseudogene TRBV3-2), the J call TRBJ2-7, with a weak D call TRBD2 (7 bases). Trimming stripped 4 bases from V and 6 bases from J, with 13 bases between. The CDR3 loop spans 13 amino acids. From germline, CDR1 is LGHDT and CDR2 YNNKEL (reference sequence). The CDR3 here is CASSRAGASEQYF. In DNA, the CDR3 is TGTGCCAGCAGCCGCGCGGGGGCGAGCGAGCAGTACTTC.

This chain uses TRBV4-1 with TRBJ2-1; possibly TRBD2 for D (5 bases). From germline, CDR1 is MGHRA and CDR2 YSYEKL. The length of the CDR3 is 15 residues. The V gene lost 0 bases and the J gene lost 2 bases, with 8 bases spanning the gap. The CDR3: CASSQDSVPYNEQFF. The CDR3 DNA sequence: TGCGCCAGCAGCCAAGATAGCGTCCCCTACAATGAGCAGTTCTTC.

The rearrangement links TRBV7-3 to TRBJ2-5; D remains ambiguous. This CDR3 region has 14 residues. Germline V lookup: CDR1 SGHTA, CDR2 FQGTGA. Trimming pared 5 bases from V and 1 base from J, leaving 11 bases between. CDR3 in amino acids: CASSPGHFQETQYF. CDR3 DNA: TGTGCCAGCAGCCCCGGTCATTTCCAAGAGACCCAGTACTTC.

J is TRBJ2-1 and V is TRBV5-1; no clear D. The CDR3 has 13 residues. V lost 0 bases and J 5 bases, leaving 6 bases between the germline ends. Germline V gene lookup returns CDR1 SGHRS and CDR2 YFSETQ. CDR3 loop: CASSLGSDNEQFF. The CDR3 nucleotides are TGCGCCAGCAGCTTGGGAAGCGACAATGAGCAGTTCTTC.

Points on this clone: Other DNA sequences in the same sample also yield this CDR3. The chain combines TRBV9 with TRBJ2-2; TRBD2 aligns across 7 bases. V was pared by 4 bases and J by 7 bases, with 1 base of the junction left unmatched. The CDR3 is made up of 12 amino acids. The V gene's germline CDR1 is SGDLS and CDR2 YYNGEE. CDR3 amino acids: CASSPGGGELFF. The CDR3 DNA reads TGTGCCAGCAGCCCGGGGGGCGGGGAGCTGTTTTTT.

This sequence joins TRBV5-1 and TRBJ1-2; 7 positions match TRBD1. J gave up 3 bases and V 4 bases, and 6 bases lay outside the gene matches. Looked up from germline, CDR1 is SGHRS and CDR2 is YFSETQ. The CDR3 sequence is 14 residues long. CDR3 amino acids: CASSGTGVDYGYTF. CDR3 in DNA: TGCGCCAGCAGCGGAACAGGGGTCGACTATGGCTACACCTTC.

The V gene is TRBV7-8, the J gene TRBJ1-1; D remains unclear. Germline CDR1 and CDR2: SGHVS and FQNEAQ. The CDR3 totals 15 residues. Trimming took off 4 bases at V and 7 bases at J, with 19 bases between the two ends. DNA for the CDR3: TGTGCCAGCAGCTCCCCAGGCAAAAGCGGTCTTGAAGCTTTCTTT. This encodes CASSSPGKSGLEAFF.

The J gene is TRBJ2-3, the V gene TRBV29-1, with 8 bases that match TRBD1. This CDR3 region has 12 residues. Germline CDR1 SQVTM, CDR2 ANQGSEA. The V gene end was trimmed by 3 bases and the J gene end by 7 bases; junction bases not matched to a gene: 3. DNA of the CDR3: TGCAGCGTTGAGGACAGGGTAAATACGCAGTATTTT. Encoded protein: CSVEDRVNTQYF.

This clone was seen a few times. V and J are TRBV6-5 and TRBJ2-7; 7 bases agree with TRBD2. The CDR3 totals 15 residues. The germline gives CDR1 MNHEY, CDR2 SVGAGI. V lost 7 bases and J lost 0; bases outside the gene matches: 9. The CDR3 here is CASKREGLSSYEQYF. The CDR3, as DNA: TGTGCCAGCAAAAGGGAGGGACTTAGCTCCTACGAGCAGTACTTC.

The chain is built from TRBV3-1 (or the pseudogene TRBV3-2) and TRBJ2-5; 9 bases fit TRBD1. The germline gives CDR1 LGHDT, CDR2 YNNKEL (reference sequence). The CDR3 covers 16 residues. Losses at the gene ends were 0 bases for V and 0 bases for J; bases not matched to a gene: 2. The CDR3 is CASSQEGTGHQETQYF. The CDR3 nucleotides read TGTGCCAGCAGCCAAGAAGGGACAGGGCACCAAGAGACCCAGTACTTC.

V is TRBV11-2 and J is TRBJ1-2, with D possibly TRBD1 on 6 matching bases. The CDR3 has 14 amino acids. Trimming stripped 5 bases from V and 3 bases from J, with 13 bases between. Germline CDR1 is SGHAT and CDR2 is FQNNGV. The CDR3, as DNA: TGTGCCAGCAGCCTGCTAGGACAGTACTATGGCTACACCTTC. Protein product: CASSLLGQYYGYTF.

Note on this clone: Other nucleotide sequences from this sample produce the same CDR3. The V and J genes are TRBV25-1 and TRBJ2-2, with 7 bases fitting TRBD2. V was pared by 3 bases and J by 2 bases, with 3 bases of the junction left unmatched. Germline V gene data show CDR1 as MGHDK and CDR2 as SYGVNS. The CDR3 is made up of 15 amino acids. CDR3 residues: CASSEGGGNTGELFF. The DNA of the CDR3 is TGTGCCAGCAGTGAGGGGGGGGGAAACACCGGGGAGCTGTTTTTT.

V usage is TRBV7-2 and J usage is TRBJ2-7; 7 bases fit TRBD1. CDR3 length: 16 residues. V was clipped by 5 bases and J by 0 bases; unmatched bases: 10. Germline assignment: CDR1 SGHTA and CDR2 FQGNSA. In DNA form, the CDR3 reads TGTGCCAGCAGCAAAGTCAGGGGGACAGACTCCTACGAGCAGTACTTC. Its translation is CASSKVRGTDSYEQYF.

On this clone itself: The junction departs from germline at one end; a sequencing error may be responsible. The chain employs TRBV7-7 and TRBJ2-1; 11 nucleotides line up with TRBD2. The CDR3 totals 15 residues. Germline lookup yields CDR1 SSHAT and CDR2 FNYEAQ (reference sequence). CDR3 loop: CASSPRTSGYDEQFF. The CDR3 nucleotides are TGTGCTAGCAGCCCAAGGACTAGCGGGTATGATGAGCAGTTCTTC.

The chain carries TRBV6-1 and TRBJ1-3, with TRBD1 matching over 9 bases. V dropped 2 bases and J dropped 2; count of bases not matched to a gene: 4. The length of the CDR3 is 16 residues. From germline, CDR1 is MNHNS and CDR2 SASEGT. CDR3 amino acids: CASSESRTGAGNTIYF. In DNA form, the CDR3 reads TGTGCCAGCAGTGAATCCCGGACAGGGGCTGGAAACACCATATATTTT.

This rearrangement joins TRBV7-9 to TRBJ1-2, with D possibly matching TRBD1 (5 bases). Germline V gene lookup returns CDR1 SEHNR and CDR2 FQNEAQ (reference sequence). V gave up 5 bases and J gave up 8 bases, with 18 bases separating them. CDR3 size: 14 residues. CDR3 residues: CASSPGGGARGYTF. The CDR3 DNA reads as TGTGCCAGCAGCCCTGGTGGCGGGGCCAGGGGCTACACCTTC. The full variable domain, in which reference TRBV7-9 and TRBJ1-2 provide the parts outside the CDR3, is DTGVSQNPRHKITKRGQNVTFRCDPISEHNRLYWYRQTLGQGPEFLTYFQNEAQLEKSRLLSDRFSAERPKGSFSTLEIQRTEQGDSAMYLCASSPGGGARGYTFGSGTRLTVV.

This clone was counted a few times. The rearrangement joins TRBV11-2 to TRBJ1-2; 9 bases agree with TRBD1. This CDR3 contains 16 residues. Trimming removed 4 bases from V and 3 bases from J; junction bases left unmatched: 9. CDR1 is SGHAT and CDR2 is FQNNGV in the germline V gene. CDR3 sequence reads: CASSSLRDRVHYGYTF. The CDR3 bases are TGTGCCAGCAGCTCCCTCCGGGACAGGGTACACTATGGCTACACCTTC.

The CDR3 loop is CASSKGQGLAGELFF. The CDR3 DNA is TGTGCCAGCAGCAAGGGACAGGGGCTCGCCGGGGAGCTGTTTTTT. V and J are TRBV7-7 and TRBJ2-2; 10 nucleotides agree with TRBD1. V lost 5 bases to trimming and J lost 6 bases; unmatched junction nucleotides: 6. The length of the CDR3 is 15 residues. Germline CDR1 SSHAT, CDR2 FNYEAQ (reference sequence).

This chain connects TRBV27 to TRBJ2-7; tentatively, D is TRBD2 (5 bases). The V and J ends lost 6 bases and 4 bases respectively, with 13 bases between them. Looked up from germline, CDR1 is MNHEY and CDR2 is SMNVEV (reference sequence). CDR3 size: 13 residues. CDR3 residues: CASRLEVGYEQYF. Written as DNA, the CDR3 is TGTGCCAGCAGACTAGAGGTCGGGTACGAGCAGTACTTC.

The rearrangement joins TRBV27 to TRBJ2-2, with TRBD1 as a possible D gene (6 bases). V lost 6 bases and J lost 6, with 8 bases in between. The germline V gene has CDR1 MNHEY and CDR2 SMNVEV (reference sequence). The CDR3 runs to 12 residues. The CDR3 DNA sequence: TGTGCCAGCAGCCAGGGGCCCGGGGAGCTGTTTTTT. Its translation is CASSQGPGELFF.

V and J are TRBV6-2 or TRBV6-3 and TRBJ2-1, with D possibly matching TRBD2 (7 bases). The CDR3 extends over 15 amino acids. Trimming removed 6 bases from V and 4 bases from J, with 16 bases in between. Germline V gene sequence: CDR1 MNHEY, CDR2 SVGEGT. CDR3 region: CASSVGLGGYNEQFF. The CDR3, as DNA: TGTGCCAGCAGCGTAGGACTAGGGGGTTACAATGAGCAGTTCTTC.

This sequence joins TRBV25-1 and TRBJ2-1, with D maybe TRBD2 (6 bases). CDR1 and CDR2 from the germline V gene are MGHDK and SYGVNS. The germline V and J ends were trimmed by 3 bases and 6 bases, with 15 bases remaining between them. CDR3 length: 15 amino acids. The CDR3 nucleotides are TGTGCCAGCAGTGAGCCGGGACTGGGCGTCAATGAGCAGTTCTTC. This sequence encodes CASSEPGLGVNEQFF.

The chain couples TRBV5-4 to TRBJ2-5; TRBD2 aligns across 7 bases. The CDR3 length is 16 residues. V lost 4 bases and J lost 1; bases outside the gene matches: 10. Per germline, CDR1 SGHNT and CDR2 YYREEE (reference sequence). The CDR3, as DNA: TGTGCCAGCAGCCAAACCGGGTCTAGCGGCCAAGAGACCCAGTACTTC. This gives the protein CASSQTGSSGQETQYF.

The chain employs TRBV11-3 and TRBJ2-7, with 9 bases matching TRBD1. This CDR3 is 17 amino acids long. J was trimmed by 4 bases and V by 3 bases; bases with no gene match: 13. Germline CDR1 and CDR2: SGHNT and YENEEA. CDR3 bases: TGTGCCAGCAGCTTGAACAGGGGGCGAATTTCGGCTTACGAGCAGTACTTC. Translating it yields CASSLNRGRISAYEQYF.